Following are 13 T cell receptor beta chains from one sample sequenced in a study of cytomegalovirus exposure and HLA in healthy donors. The data were produced by immunoSEQ multiplex PCR, yet TCRdb's version contains in-frame clones alone and is incomplete. The sample shows 200,000 to 250,000 clones, 75% to 90% of them seen only once. The sequenced sample consisted of PBMCs. The origin of the receptors is a woman in her late teens or twenties in good health and CMV-seronegative.

The chain joins TRBV27 to TRBJ1-5; TRBD1 matches at 8 bases. This CDR3 comprises 15 residues. Germline V gives CDR1 MNHEY, CDR2 SMNVEV (reference sequence). Unmatched junction bases numbered 5, after V lost 3 bases and J lost 4 bases. The CDR3 protein is CASSLRQGSNQPQHF. Written as DNA, the CDR3 is TGTGCCAGCAGTTTGAGACAGGGGAGTAATCAGCCCCAGCATTTT.

The chain couples TRBV11-1 to TRBJ2-3; 13 bases fit TRBD2. CDR1 and CDR2 from the germline V gene are SGHAT and FQDESV (reference sequence). This CDR3 is built from 15 residues. The junction had 4 bases not matched to a gene; V was cut back by 5 bases and J by 5 bases. CDR3 nucleotides: TGTGCCAGCAGCACAGGGACTAGCGGGAAAGATACGCAGTATTTT. Translated, it gives CASSTGTSGKDTQYF.

The CDR3 loop reads CASSENFRYSYEQYF. The CDR3 DNA reads as TGTGCCAGCAGTGAAAACTTCAGGTATTCCTACGAGCAGTACTTC. The chain is built from TRBV6-1 and TRBJ2-7; D gene ambiguous. Germline V gene lookup returns CDR1 MNHNS and CDR2 SASEGT. The CDR3 spans 15 residues. V shed 2 bases and J shed 1 base, with 12 bases lying between them.

This clone showed up just a few times. The CDR3 DNA sequence: TGTGCCAGCACCTGGGGCGGGACTGGGGCAGATACGCAGTATTTT. It is translated as CASTWGGTGADTQYF. The chain uses TRBV6-6 and TRBJ2-3, with D possibly being TRBD2 (6 bases). This CDR3 has 15 amino acids. Germline CDR1 reads MNHNY; CDR2 reads SVGAGI (reference sequence). V gave up 7 bases and J gave up 4 bases, with 18 bases separating them.

V usage is TRBV5-6 and J usage is TRBJ1-3; a possible D gene is TRBD1 (5 bases). The ends were cut back, 4 bases at V and 0 bases at J, with 11 bases in the middle. Germline lookup yields CDR1 SGHDT and CDR2 YYEEEE. The CDR3 covers 15 residues. CDR3 in amino acids: CASSLRGYSGNTIYF. The DNA for the CDR3 is TGTGCCAGCAGCCTAAGGGGCTACTCTGGAAACACCATATATTTT.

This sequence joins TRBV6-6 and TRBJ1-2; no reliable D call. With 6 bases removed from V and 7 bases from J, the gap between germline ends came to 9 bases. This CDR3 spans 11 amino acids. Per the germline V gene, CDR1 is MNHNY and CDR2 is SVGAGI (reference sequence). For the CDR3, the DNA is TGTGCCAGCAGCTACGGGCGTGGCTACACCTTC. This sequence encodes CASSYGRGYTF.

The chain combines TRBV11-1 with TRBJ2-7; 10 bases agree with TRBD2. With 5 bases clipped from V and 0 bases from J, the junction kept 7 bases outside the gene matches. Germline CDR1 SGHAT, CDR2 FQDESV (reference sequence). CDR3 length: 16 residues. The CDR3 DNA sequence: TGTGCCAGCAGCCCCTTTAGCGGGAGGAGCTCCTACGAGCAGTACTTC. This gives the protein CASSPFSGRSSYEQYF.

This clone was found a few times. The V and J genes are TRBV6-5 and TRBJ2-7; D ambiguous. This CDR3 spans 13 amino acids. The ends were cut back, 6 bases at V and 4 bases at J, with 13 bases in the middle. Germline lookup yields CDR1 MNHEY and CDR2 SVGAGI. CDR3 sequence (DNA): TGTGCCAGCAGCACCACACCGATATACGAGCAGTACTTC. Translated: CASSTTPIYEQYF.

The chain has TRBV27 and TRBJ2-7; possibly TRBD2 for D (5 bases). CDR3 length: 13 amino acids. V shed 3 bases and J shed 2 bases, with 8 bases lying between them. Germline lookup yields CDR1 MNHEY and CDR2 SMNVEV (reference sequence). CDR3 in amino acids: CASSFREAYEQYF. The CDR3 coding sequence is TGTGCCAGCAGTTTTCGGGAAGCCTACGAGCAGTACTTC.

This rearrangement joins TRBV7-8 to TRBJ1-5; 9 bases match TRBD1. From germline, CDR1 is SGHVS and CDR2 FQNEAQ. The J segment lost 5 bases and the V segment lost 3 bases, leaving 5 bases of the junction unmatched. This CDR3 is built from 15 residues. The CDR3 DNA reads as TGTGCCAGCAGCTTTGGAGGACAGGGGTATCAGCCCCAGCATTTT. Translating gives CASSFGGQGYQPQHF.

This chain uses TRBV9 with TRBJ2-1; 11 positions agree with TRBD1. The CDR3 is made up of 16 amino acids. Germline-derived CDR1 and CDR2 are SGDLS and YYNGEE. The junction had 4 bases not matched to a gene; V was cut back by 0 bases and J by 5 bases. CDR3 sequence (DNA): TGTGCCAGCAGCGTAGATCCGGGACAGGGGGACAATGAGCAGTTCTTC. This translates into CASSVDPGQGDNEQFF.

V usage is TRBV7-2 and J usage is TRBJ1-5, with D hard to call. V was shortened by 4 bases and J by 4 bases, with 5 bases between the two germline ends. CDR3 size: 12 residues. Germline assignment: CDR1 SGHTA and CDR2 FQGNSA. CDR3 DNA: TGTGCCAGCAGCTGGGCAAATCAGCCCCAGCATTTT. Its translation is CASSWANQPQHF. The entire variable domain, with the rest obtained from reference TRBV7-2 and TRBJ1-5, is as follows: GAGVSQSPSNKVTEKGKDVELRCDPISGHTALYWYRQSLGQGLEFLIYFQGNSAPDKSGLPSDRFSAERTGGSVSTLTIQRTQQEDSAVYLCASSWANQPQHFGDGTRLSIL.

The gene calls are TRBV6-1 and TRBJ1-4; 8 bases are shared with TRBD1. Germline CDR1 reads MNHNS; CDR2 reads SASEGT. V shed 0 bases, J shed 3 bases, and the junction held 3 bases outside the gene matches. The CDR3 is 16 residues long. This CDR3 is CASSEAGTGSNEKLFF. The CDR3 region has the DNA TGTGCCAGCAGTGAAGCAGGGACAGGATCTAATGAAAAACTGTTTTTT.